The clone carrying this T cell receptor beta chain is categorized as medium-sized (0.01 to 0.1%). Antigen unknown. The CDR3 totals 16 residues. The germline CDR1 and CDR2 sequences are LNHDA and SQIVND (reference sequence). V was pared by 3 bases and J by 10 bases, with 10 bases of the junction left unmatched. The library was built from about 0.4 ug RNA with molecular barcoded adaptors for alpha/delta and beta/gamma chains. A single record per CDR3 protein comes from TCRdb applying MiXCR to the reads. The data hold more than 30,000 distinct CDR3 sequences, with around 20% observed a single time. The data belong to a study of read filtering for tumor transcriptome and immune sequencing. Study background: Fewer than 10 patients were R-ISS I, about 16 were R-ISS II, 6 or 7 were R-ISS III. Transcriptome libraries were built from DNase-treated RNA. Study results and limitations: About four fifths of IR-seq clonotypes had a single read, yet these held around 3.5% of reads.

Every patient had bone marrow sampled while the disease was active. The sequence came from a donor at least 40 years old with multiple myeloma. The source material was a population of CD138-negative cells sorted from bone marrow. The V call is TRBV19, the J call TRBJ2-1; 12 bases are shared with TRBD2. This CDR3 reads CASSIGLAGTLVEQFF. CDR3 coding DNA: TGTGCCAGTAGTATCGGACTAGCGGGAACTCTCGTGGAGCAGTTCTTC. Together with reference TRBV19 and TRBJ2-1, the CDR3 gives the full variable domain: DGGITQSPKYLFRKEGQNVTLSCEQNLNHDAMYWYRQDPGQGLRLIYYSQIVNDFQKGDIAEGYSVSREKKESFPLTVTSAQKNPTAFYLCASSIGLAGTLVEQFFGPGTRLTVL.